What follows are 26 T cell receptor beta chains derived from one specimen sequenced in a study of T cell changes during pregnancy in multiple sclerosis. Profiled with immunoSEQ multiplex PCR; TCRdb holds only in-frame clones, not every one. The table records 65,000 to 85,000 clones, 94% of them present only once. The sequences come from CD4+ T cells from peripheral blood mononuclear cells, collected after pregnancy. The receptors derive from a female donor with multiple sclerosis, enrolled in a pregnancy study.

This sequence joins TRBV28 and TRBJ1-2; TRBD1 matches at 8 bases. Germline V gene sequence: CDR1 MDHEN, CDR2 SYDVKM. This CDR3 is 13 amino acids long. V trimming: 6 bases; J trimming: 5 bases; junction bases outside the gene matches: 5. The CDR3 here is CASSPGQVYGYTF. The CDR3 nucleotides are TGTGCCAGCAGCCCGGGACAGGTTTATGGCTACACCTTC.

The CDR3 is CASRETGTNEQFF. DNA of the CDR3: TGTGCCAGCAGGGAGACAGGGACCAATGAGCAGTTCTTC. V usage is TRBV6-1 and J usage is TRBJ2-1, with TRBD1 identical over 7 bases. Germline V lookup: CDR1 MNHNS, CDR2 SASEGT. This CDR3 is 13 amino acids long. J was trimmed by 6 bases and V by 6 bases; bases with no gene match: 5.

The CDR3 nucleotides read TGTGCCAGCAGGACAACAGATACGCAGTATTTT. This gives the protein CASRTTDTQYF. The V gene is TRBV6-1, the J gene TRBJ2-3; no clear D. The CDR3 spans 11 residues. Germline assignment: CDR1 MNHNS and CDR2 SASEGT. V was shortened by 6 bases and J by 3 bases, with 4 bases between the two germline ends.

V and J are TRBV2 and TRBJ1-2; 9 bases agree with TRBD1. This CDR3 has 14 residues. Germline V gene lookup returns CDR1 SNHLY and CDR2 FYNNEI. V trimming: 5 bases; J trimming: 3 bases; junction bases outside the gene matches: 4. CDR3 nucleotide sequence: TGTGCCAGCAGTACAGGGGGCGCGGACTATGGCTACACCTTC. Protein: CASSTGGADYGYTF.

This rearrangement joins TRBV5-1 to TRBJ2-3; tentatively, D is TRBD2 (5 bases). CDR1 is SGHRS, CDR2 YFSETQ, per germline. CDR3 length: 16 residues. V lost 0 bases and J lost 2, with 13 bases in between. CDR3 loop: CASSLVASSYTDTQYF. In DNA, the CDR3 is TGCGCCAGCAGCTTGGTAGCTAGCAGTTACACAGATACGCAGTATTTT.

The V and J genes are TRBV5-1 and TRBJ2-2, with 7 nucleotides matching TRBD2. Germline CDR1 reads SGHRS; CDR2 reads YFSETQ. With V trimmed by 4 bases and J by 5 bases, 2 bases remained unmatched. The CDR3 covers 13 residues. The CDR3, as DNA: TGCGCCAGCAGCGGGAGGGATACCGGGGAGCTGTTTTTT. It translates to CASSGRDTGELFF.

The V gene is TRBV5-6, the J gene TRBJ1-1, with D maybe TRBD1 (6 bases). Germline lookup yields CDR1 SGHDT and CDR2 YYEEEE. There are 13 residues in the CDR3. V shed 7 bases and J shed 3 bases, with 13 bases lying between them. CDR3 amino acids: CASSAGVDTEAFF. The CDR3 DNA is TGTGCCAGCTCTGCAGGGGTTGACACTGAAGCTTTCTTT.

V is TRBV5-1 and J is TRBJ2-7; 7 bases match TRBD2. The CDR3 covers 13 residues. The germline CDR1 and CDR2 sequences are SGHRS and YFSETQ. With V trimmed by 0 bases and J by 5 bases, 2 bases remained unmatched. The CDR3 region is CASSLGAGNEQYF. As DNA, the CDR3 is TGCGCCAGCAGCTTGGGAGCGGGGAACGAGCAGTACTTC.

The chain joins TRBV6-5 to TRBJ1-3; 9 positions match TRBD1. The CDR3 has 15 amino acids. CDR1 is MNHEY, CDR2 SVGAGI, per germline. V shed 6 bases and J 3 bases; nucleotides not matched to a gene: 6. CDR3 in DNA: TGTGCCAGCAGAAAACAGGGGGCAAGTGGAAACACCATATATTTT. Translated, it gives CASRKQGASGNTIYF.

V usage is TRBV6-1 and J usage is TRBJ1-5; weak D call: TRBD1 (6 bases). V was clipped by 4 bases and J by 3 bases, with 13 bases between them. Looked up from germline, CDR1 is MNHNS and CDR2 is SASEGT. The CDR3 spans 15 residues. The CDR3 reads CASSVGGRPNQPQHF. In DNA, the CDR3 is TGTGCCAGCAGTGTGGGGGGGCGTCCCAATCAGCCCCAGCATTTT.

This clone has only a few counts. The genes are TRBV27 and TRBJ1-2, with 8 bases aligning to TRBD1. With 0 bases clipped from V and 5 bases from J, the junction kept 11 bases outside the gene matches. The CDR3 extends over 17 amino acids. The germline V gene has CDR1 MNHEY and CDR2 SMNVEV (reference sequence). Written as DNA, the CDR3 is TGTGCCAGCAGTTTATCGCGTCGCCACGACAGGGGATATGGCTACACCTTC. Residues: CASSLSRRHDRGYGYTF.

The chain recombines TRBV2 with TRBJ2-3; TRBD2 matches at 8 bases. The germline CDR1 and CDR2 sequences are SNHLY and FYNNEI. The CDR3 runs to 16 residues. Germline trimming cut 7 bases from V and 1 base from J; bases unmatched to any gene: 10. The CDR3 DNA follows: TGTGCCAGCACCCCCAAGGGACTAGATCGCACAGATACGCAGTATTTT. It encodes CASTPKGLDRTDTQYF.

The chain has TRBV2 and TRBJ2-5, with 10 nucleotides matching TRBD2. V lost 6 bases, J lost 2 bases, and 6 bases stayed unmatched. In germline, CDR1 is SNHLY, CDR2 FYNNEI. CDR3 length equals 15 residues. The CDR3 sequence: CASRSRTSGQETQYF. The CDR3 nucleotides read TGTGCCAGCAGATCCAGGACTAGCGGACAAGAGACCCAGTACTTC.

The gene calls are TRBV18 and TRBJ1-1; possibly TRBD1 for D (5 bases). Trimming pared 6 bases from V and 5 bases from J, leaving 22 bases between. Germline values: CDR1 KGHSH, CDR2 LQKENI. The CDR3 is 16 amino acids. This chain's CDR3 is CASSLNSGPGGTEAFF. CDR3 nucleotides: TGTGCCAGCTCCCTAAATTCAGGGCCGGGAGGAACTGAAGCTTTCTTT. Based on the CDR3 plus reference TRBV18 and TRBJ1-1, the full variable domain is NAGVMQNPRHLVRRRGQEARLRCSPMKGHSHVYWYRQLPEEGLKFMVYLQKENIIDESGMPKERFSAEFPKEGPSILRIQQVVRGDSAAYFCASSLNSGPGGTEAFFGQGTRLTVV.

This chain uses TRBV5-5 with TRBJ2-7; TRBD1 matches at 7 bases. The CDR3 contains 14 residues. Germline V gene data show CDR1 as SGHKS and CDR2 as YYEKEE (reference sequence). Trimming cost V 4 bases and J 3 bases; bases outside gene matches: 7. The CDR3 region is CASSGKGQLYEQYF. CDR3 sequence (DNA): TGTGCCAGCAGCGGAAAGGGACAGCTCTACGAGCAGTACTTC.

The chain carries TRBV7-9 and TRBJ2-5, with D possibly being TRBD2 (6 bases). Germline loops: CDR1 SEHNR, CDR2 FQNEAQ (reference sequence). The CDR3 is made up of 17 amino acids. Trimming left V 5 bases short and J 2 bases short, with 21 bases between. The CDR3 region is CASSAGDSTREQETQYF. Written as DNA, the CDR3 is TGTGCCAGCAGCGCCGGGGACTCCACCAGGGAACAAGAGACCCAGTACTTC.

The V gene is TRBV10-1, the J gene TRBJ2-5, with 10 nucleotides matching TRBD1. Per the germline V gene, CDR1 is WNHNN and CDR2 is SYGVQD (reference sequence). The V segment lost 1 base and the J segment 2 bases; nucleotides outside the gene matches: 19. CDR3 length: 21 amino acids. The CDR3 bases are TGCGCCAGCAGTGAGTTTTTAAAGACAGGGGGCCTGTCCGGGACTCAAGAGACCCAGTACTTC. It specifies CASSEFLKTGGLSGTQETQYF.

This chain joins TRBV28 and TRBJ1-2; 7 bases line up with TRBD1. The CDR3 consists of 15 residues. Germline V gene sequence: CDR1 MDHEN, CDR2 SYDVKM. V was pared by 5 bases and J by 7 bases, with 13 bases of the junction left unmatched. The CDR3 coding sequence is TGTGCCAGCAGTAGTGGGGCCCAGGGGGGAGGTGGCTACACCTTC. It translates to CASSSGAQGGGGYTF.

The chain couples TRBV5-4 to TRBJ2-3; TRBD2 agrees at 8 bases. Germline V gene lookup returns CDR1 SGHNT and CDR2 YYREEE (reference sequence). The CDR3 contains 18 residues. V shed 4 bases and J 0 bases; nucleotides not matched to a gene: 13. The CDR3 protein is CASSLGLAYPASTDTQYF. The CDR3 coding sequence is TGTGCCAGCAGCCTAGGACTAGCCTACCCAGCTAGCACAGATACGCAGTATTTT. Together with reference TRBV5-4 and TRBJ2-3, the CDR3 gives the full variable domain: ETGVTQSPTHLIKTRGQQVTLRCSSQSGHNTVSWYQQALGQGPQFIFQYYREEENGRGNFPPRFSGLQFPNYSSELNVNALELDDSALYLCASSLGLAYPASTDTQYFGPGTRLTVL.

The chain is built from TRBV6-4 and TRBJ1-1, with 11 bases that match TRBD1. Germline V gene data show CDR1 as MRHNA and CDR2 as SNTAGT. The CDR3 loop spans 17 amino acids. V dropped 0 bases and J dropped 6; count of bases not matched to a gene: 9. CDR3 sequence reads: CASSDSMGTGGLAEAFF. For the CDR3, the DNA is TGTGCCAGCAGTGACTCGATGGGGACAGGGGGATTGGCTGAAGCTTTCTTT.

This chain joins TRBV10-3 and TRBJ2-1; the match to TRBD2 covers 8 bases. The CDR3 contains 14 residues. CDR1 and CDR2 from the germline V gene are ENHRY and SYGVKD. V gave up 10 bases and J gave up 7 bases; unmatched junction bases: 12. CDR3 region: CASLGGALANEQFF. The CDR3 DNA follows: TGTGCCAGTCTCGGGGGGGCCCTTGCGAATGAGCAGTTCTTC.

The chain combines TRBV6-5 with TRBJ2-1; 8 nucleotides match TRBD2. This CDR3 comprises 13 residues. Trimming cost V 2 bases and J 14 bases; bases outside gene matches: 8. Germline V gene sequence: CDR1 MNHEY, CDR2 SVGAGI. The CDR3 bases are TGTGCCAGCAGTTACCCTCCCGGGAGGGAAGAGTTCTTC. This gives the protein CASSYPPGREEFF.

V and J are TRBV5-1 and TRBJ2-3; 10 bases are shared with TRBD2. Germline CDR1 and CDR2: SGHRS and YFSETQ. This CDR3 has 16 amino acids. The trim removed 0 bases at V and 2 bases at J, leaving 3 bases unmatched. DNA of the CDR3: TGCGCCAGCAGCTTGGGGACTAGCGGACACACAGATACGCAGTATTTT. Translation gives CASSLGTSGHTDTQYF.

V and J are TRBV29-1 and TRBJ2-3, with no clear D. Germline V gene lookup returns CDR1 SQVTM and CDR2 ANQGSEA. V gave up 4 bases and J gave up 7 bases, with 15 bases separating them. This CDR3 region has 13 residues. The CDR3 DNA follows: TGCAGCGTTGGCACGGTAGTTGAACATACGCAGTATTTT. It is translated as CSVGTVVEHTQYF.

The chain recombines TRBV5-1 with TRBJ2-7; 7 bases are shared with TRBD2. The CDR3 consists of 14 residues. From germline, CDR1 is SGHRS and CDR2 YFSETQ. V lost 0 bases to trimming and J lost 6 bases; unmatched junction nucleotides: 6. The CDR3 loop is CASSLGGRVGEQYF. In nucleotides, the CDR3 is TGCGCCAGCAGCTTGGGCGGGAGAGTCGGCGAGCAGTACTTC.

As DNA, the CDR3 is TGTGCCAGCAGCTTAGTCCCCAGCGGCTCCTACGAGCAGTACTTC. It translates to CASSLVPSGSYEQYF. The chain uses TRBV7-9 and TRBJ2-7, with D possibly matching TRBD2 (5 bases). With 1 base removed from V and 0 bases from J, the gap between germline ends came to 10 bases. CDR3 length: 15 amino acids. Germline lookup yields CDR1 SEHNR and CDR2 FQNEAQ (reference sequence).